Listed below are T cell receptor beta chains from one sample, sequenced in a study of CD8+CD57+ T cells in acquired aplastic anemia. TCRdb recomputed calls from the reads with MiXCR, one row per CDR3 protein. The sample includes some 180,000 distinct CDR3 sequences, 40% to 50% seen only once; the top ten take approximately 2.9%. Input material: sorted CD4+, CD8+, or CD8+CD57+ T cells (not recorded which) from PBMCs. The receptors shown here come from a human donor in good health. Each CDR3 is given with its conserved first and last residue. D genes are given only for firm matches. Part of the rows lack a size; the others show once, few, many or a class for expanded clones.

>TRBV7-8|TRBJ2-5|NA|NA
TGTGCCAGCAGCTGGAGGGGACAGCCCCAAGAGACCCAGTACTTC
CASSWRGQPQETQYF
>TRBV2|TRBJ1-1|NA|NA
TGTGCCACCGTGGGGTTAGGGAACACTGAAGCTTTCTTT
CATVGLGNTEAFF
>TRBV5-5|TRBJ2-5|NA|NA
TGTGCCAGCAGCTTGGAAGGACTACCAACGTCGGGGCAGTACTTC
CASSLEGLPTSGQYF
>TRBV29-1|TRBJ1-2|NA|NA
TGCAGCGTTGTAAGGACCTATGGCTACACCTTC
CSVVRTYGYTF
>TRBV7-2|TRBJ2-1|few|TRBD2
TGTGCCAGCAGCTCCGGGACTAGCTCGACCAATGAGCAGTTCTTC
CASSSGTSSTNEQFF
>TRBV10-2|TRBJ1-5|NA|TRBD1
TGCGCCAGCAGTGAGTGGACAGGGGGCGGTCAGCCCCAGCATTTT
CASSEWTGGGQPQHF
>TRBV6-2/TRBV6-3|TRBJ2-7|NA|NA
TGTGCCAGCAGTAAACAGGGCGAGCAGTACTTC
CASSKQGEQYF
>TRBV19|TRBJ2-7|NA|NA
TGTGCCAGTACCCCTCGGGGCGGGGGCATTGGGTACGAGCAGTACTTC
CASTPRGGGIGYEQYF
>TRBV20-1|TRBJ2-5|many|NA
TGCAGTGCCAGCCCGGGAGCGAACCAAGAGACCCAGTACTTC
CSASPGANQETQYF
>TRBV29-1|TRBJ2-3|NA|TRBD2
TGCAGCGTTGAAGAAGTGGGAGCGGGGGGATCAGATACGCAGTATTTT
CSVEEVGAGGSDTQYF
>TRBV4-3|TRBJ1-2|NA|TRBD1
TGCGCCAGCAGCCAAGGGCAGGGGGCGGAGGGCTACACCTTC
CASSQGQGAEGYTF
>TRBV28|TRBJ2-7|few|TRBD2
TGTGCCAGCAGTCGGGGGGGCAGGGTCTCCTACGAGCAGTACTTC
CASSRGGRVSYEQYF
>TRBV4-2|TRBJ1-2|many|NA
TGTGCCAGCAGCCAAGAGGGATCCCCCCACTATGGCTACACCTTC
CASSQEGSPHYGYTF
>TRBV29-1|TRBJ1-1|many|TRBD1
TGCAGCGTTTCCGGGACAGGTACTGAAGCTTTCTTT
CSVSGTGTEAFF
>TRBV20-1|TRBJ2-1|few|NA
TGCAGTGCCATCCCCCAGACAGCCCAATCTTACAATGAGCAGTTCTTC
CSAIPQTAQSYNEQFF
>TRBV7-8|TRBJ2-7|medium-sized|NA
TGTGCCAGCAGCCGGACTGGGACCTACGAGCAGTACTTC
CASSRTGTYEQYF
>TRBV3-1|TRBJ2-1|NA|TRBD1
TGTGCCAGCAGCCAAGCCTTACAGGGGAAGGCTAGGAATGAGCAGTTCTTC
CASSQALQGKARNEQFF
>TRBV15|TRBJ1-3|few|TRBD1
TGTGCCACTAGGGACAGGGGCTCCTCTGGAAACACCATATATTTT
CATRDRGSSGNTIYF
>TRBV6-5|TRBJ2-7|NA|NA
TGTGCCAGCAGTTACGCCGGTCCGGGCGAGCAGTACTTC
CASSYAGPGEQYF
>TRBV6-1|TRBJ2-5|NA|NA
TGTGCCAGCAGAAGCACAGGAGCGTGGGAGACCCAGTACTTC
CASRSTGAWETQYF